This TCR beta chain appears in the sequencing data of a study of blood T cells in healthy people across ages (dated by TCRdb to the mid-2010s). Some background on the complete study: Template switching captured roughly one uniquely barcoded TCR beta cDNA molecule per two T cells in model experiments. Age-related changes in TCR beta repertoire diversity were measured in the study by deep sequencing normalized with unique cDNA molecular identifiers. The donors were divided into four age groups: young (average around 17 years), middle-aged (under 40), aged (roughly 60) and long-lived (roughly 86). To avoid experimental bias, donors of different ages were randomly spread across the sequencing lanes. The study analyzed two additional independent replicas of 1 million unique cDNA reads from the same blood draw for two donors, one aged 18 to 30 and one aged 80 or older. Points the paper makes about the study in general: Compared with the aged group, more naive CD4+ T cells, fewer expanded clones and increased TCR diversity were shown by the long-lived group, suggesting age selection. As age increased, observed TCR beta diversity per million T cells dropped in a roughly linear way, and a significant reduction was already evident by age roughly 40. Estimates of total diversity based on one million sequenced T cells were considered lower bounds and underestimates. Donor CMV infection status was unknown, potentially confounding age-related changes in expanded clonotypes. Observed TCR beta diversity correlated strongly with the percentage of naive T cells measured by flow cytometry. Conclusive comparison of naive and antigen-experienced compartments was prevented by the profiling of bulk unsorted PBMCs.

Receptor libraries were prepared by 5' RACE. TCRdb lists the instrument as Illumina HiSeq 2500. A second 7 to 11 cycle PCR used a sample-barcoded 5' primer and a J-beta primer mix. A unique molecular identifier was introduced onto each TCR beta cDNA molecule by a template-switch 5' adaptor carrying 12 random nucleotides. At least 3 million CDR3-containing paired-end reads were obtained from each sample. All of the RNA was converted into first-strand cDNA using the Mint cDNA synthesis kit, with a TRBC-specific oligonucleotide serving as the primer. After uracil-DNA glycosylase treatment, a first 18-cycle PCR used universal primers M1SS and BC2_uni_R on all cDNA. The study's own analysis went as follows. Normalization of each sample was performed by random selection of 1 million high-quality reads, each carrying a distinct molecular identifier. Reads with shared molecular identifiers were discarded instead of being binned into consensus sequences. MiTCR, run with a Q25 quality threshold and the strictest error-elimination algorithm, handled CDR3 identification, clonotype clustering and error correction. A nonparametric unseen species model using Euler transformation provided a lower-bound estimate of total TCR beta diversity. TCRdb reprocessed the public reads (quality trimming at Q25 with fastp, clone calling with MiXCR) and kept in-frame beta chains. One record per CDR3 amino acid sequence lists the most common genes and DNA. In this record, the V and J calls reflect TCRdb's handling and not the investigators' own analysis. The sample contains roughly 730,000 distinct CDR3 sequences, about 61% of them found a single time. The leading ten clones occupy 20% to 30% of the sample.

Looking up the germline V gene yields CDR1 SGHTA and CDR2 FQGNSA. From the cysteine up to the phenylalanine, the CDR3 has a length of 13 residues. Kept here is only the CDR3 DNA, which spans 39 bases and is read in frame from base 1. V and J are truncated by 1 base and 9 bases respectively, leaving an intervening sequence of 11 bases. The donors were some 39 Caucasian individuals from Russia, aged roughly 6 to 90 years, who were systemically healthy. Each donor gave about 9.7 milliliters of peripheral blood, drawn into EDTA-treated Vacutainer tubes. Ficoll-Paque density-gradient centrifugation was used to isolate PBMCs, with at least 6.5 million per sample. Total RNA, at least 5.5 micrograms per sample, was extracted from PBMCs with Trizol reagent. For every donor, flow cytometry on a PBMC aliquot measured the percentage of naive CD45RAhigh/CD27high T cells. Comment on this clonotype: What this receptor recognizes is not known. Base qualities are missing; no much larger clone stands one base away.

The TCR was taken from a middle-aged man in good health. In this chain, TRBV7-2 is recombined with TRBJ2-3; TRBD2 is possibly the D segment (6 matching bases). Sample: blood. The CDR3 here reads CASSLGERVTQYF. DNA sequence: TGTGCCAGCAGCTTAGGGGAGCGGGTGACGCAGTATTTT.